The sequence of this T cell receptor (beta chain) was determined in a study of identical twins. A few counts support this clonotype. V lost 2 bases, J lost 10 bases, and 16 bases lay in between. This CDR3 comprises 14 residues. The germline CDR1 and CDR2 sequences are LGHNA and YSLEER. From the 5' RACE reads, TCRdb called clonotypes with MiXCR, one entry per CDR3 protein. The data hold just over 500,000 distinct CDR3 sequences, with around 20% observed a single time. Separately, the same data were catalogued under a study of T cells expressing NK-cell markers.

Sequencing input: CD4+ T cells sorted from blood. This receptor was obtained from a woman aged 18 to 35 in good health. V gene TRBV4-3 combines with J gene TRBJ2-3, with D perhaps assigned TRBD1 or TRBD2 (5 bases each). Here the CDR3 reads CASSQSWGPGAQYF. CDR3 nucleotides: TGCGCCAGCAGCCAATCGTGGGGCCCCGGGGCGCAGTATTTT.